This T cell receptor beta chain came from a study of blood T cell repertoires in COVID-19. Across the study: Researchers got acute and convalescent COVID-19 samples from the United States, Italy and Spain.

Germline V CDR1 and CDR2: KGHSH, LQKENI. V shed 3 bases, J shed 2 bases, and the junction held 3 bases outside the gene matches. The CDR3 loop spans 15 amino acids. Per the authors' pipeline: Reference gene primer amplification gave nucleated cell count estimates. The assay was immunoSEQ multiplex PCR, and TCRdb's table has in-frame clones only and misses some. V, J and clone size are those of that table, while D and trimming were read from the DNA. The table includes over 35,000 clones, 79% detected once. The chain has TRBV18 and TRBJ1-3; 8 bases match TRBD1. The sample comprised peripheral blood. The source is a man aged 70 or older with acute or convalescent COVID-19. CDR3: CASSPGQGAGNTIYF. In nucleotides, the CDR3 is TGTGCCAGCTCACCCGGACAGGGCGCTGGAAACACCATATATTTT.